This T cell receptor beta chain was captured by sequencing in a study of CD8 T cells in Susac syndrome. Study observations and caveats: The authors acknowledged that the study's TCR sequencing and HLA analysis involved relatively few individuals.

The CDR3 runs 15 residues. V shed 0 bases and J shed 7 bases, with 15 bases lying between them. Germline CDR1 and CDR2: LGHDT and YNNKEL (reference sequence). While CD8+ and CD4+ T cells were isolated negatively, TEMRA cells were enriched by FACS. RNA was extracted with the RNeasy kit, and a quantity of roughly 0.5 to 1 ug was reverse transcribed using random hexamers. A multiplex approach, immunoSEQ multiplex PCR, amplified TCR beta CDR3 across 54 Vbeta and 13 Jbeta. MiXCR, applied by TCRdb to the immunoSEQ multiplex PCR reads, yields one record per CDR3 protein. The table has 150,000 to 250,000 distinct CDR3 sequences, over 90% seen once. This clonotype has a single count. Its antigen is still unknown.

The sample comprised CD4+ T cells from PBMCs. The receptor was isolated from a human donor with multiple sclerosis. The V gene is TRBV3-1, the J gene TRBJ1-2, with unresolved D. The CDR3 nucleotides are TGTGCCAGCAGCCAAGAGGTGGCCTTTCAATCTGGCTACACCTTC. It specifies CASSQEVAFQSGYTF.